These 28 T cell receptor beta chains share one sample of origin, sequenced in a study of blood T cell repertoires in COVID-19. Generated by immunoSEQ multiplex PCR, the TCRdb table keeps only in-frame clones and is missing some. The sample has fewer than 100,000 clones; 87% are singletons. The sample was peripheral blood. These receptors originate from a woman of 80 years or more with acute or convalescent COVID-19.

The rearrangement links TRBV19 to TRBJ1-5; TRBD1 might be the D (6 bases). The germline CDR1 and CDR2 sequences are LNHDA and SQIVND (reference sequence). Trimming removed 6 bases from V and 7 bases from J, with 16 bases in between. The CDR3 spans 14 residues. DNA for the CDR3: TGTGCCAGTAGGCCACAGGGAAGGAAACAGCCCCAGCATTTT. It translates to CASRPQGRKQPQHF.

The V gene is TRBV15, the J gene TRBJ2-7, with 7 positions matching TRBD1. This CDR3 is 14 amino acids long. V lost 5 bases and J lost 4; bases outside the gene matches: 8. Germline V gene data show CDR1 as LNHNV and CDR2 as YYDKDF (reference sequence). The CDR3 sequence is CATSPGQVRYEQYF. As DNA, the CDR3 is TGTGCCACCAGCCCAGGACAGGTTCGTTACGAGCAGTACTTC.

The genes are TRBV6-1 and TRBJ2-7, with 7 bases lining up with TRBD1. V lost 3 bases and J lost 5; bases outside the gene matches: 7. Per the germline V gene, CDR1 is MNHNS and CDR2 is SASEGT. The CDR3 totals 14 residues. The CDR3 loop is CASSEPGQIDEQYF. The CDR3, as DNA: TGTGCCAGCAGTGAGCCGGGACAGATCGACGAGCAGTACTTC.

The chain joins TRBV5-4 to TRBJ2-2; tentatively, D is TRBD1 (6 bases). Trimming pared 4 bases from V and 1 base from J, leaving 11 bases between. Germline V lookup: CDR1 SGHNT, CDR2 YYREEE (reference sequence). The CDR3 sequence is 15 residues long. This CDR3 is CASSPGTQNTGELFF. The CDR3 region has the DNA TGTGCCAGCAGCCCCGGGACACAGAACACCGGGGAGCTGTTTTTT.

This sequence joins TRBV6-2 or TRBV6-3 and TRBJ1-1, with TRBD1 matching over 8 bases. The germline V gene encodes CDR1 MNHEY and CDR2 SVGEGT. This CDR3 region has 19 residues. V lost 4 bases and J lost 1; bases outside the gene matches: 17. The CDR3: CASSSYGTGFLGANTEAFF. Here the CDR3 DNA reads TGTGCCAGCAGTTCGTACGGGACAGGCTTTCTCGGCGCGAACACTGAAGCTTTCTTT.

V and J are TRBV10-2 and TRBJ2-1; 7 bases match TRBD2. With 6 bases clipped from V and 0 bases from J, the junction kept 8 bases outside the gene matches. The germline V gene has CDR1 WSHSY and CDR2 SAAADI. The CDR3 length is 16 residues. The CDR3 DNA follows: TGCGCCAGCAGCTTACTGGGGGGGACCTCCTACAATGAGCAGTTCTTC. Its translation: CASSLLGGTSYNEQFF.

The chain carries TRBV5-1 and TRBJ2-2; TRBD1 might be the D (5 bases). The CDR3 runs 14 residues. V was clipped by 4 bases and J by 3 bases, with 10 bases between them. The V gene's germline CDR1 is SGHRS and CDR2 YFSETQ. The CDR3 is CASSGKTDTGELFF. CDR3 nucleotides: TGCGCCAGCAGCGGGAAGACAGACACCGGGGAGCTGTTTTTT.

The chain couples TRBV19 to TRBJ2-1; 14 nucleotides agree with TRBD2. Germline V gene lookup returns CDR1 LNHDA and CDR2 SQIVND (reference sequence). The CDR3 length is 16 residues. V was clipped by 4 bases and J by 9 bases; unmatched bases: 8. This CDR3 is CASSTTSGRAGGEQFF. In nucleotides, the CDR3 is TGTGCCAGTAGTACGACTAGCGGGAGGGCCGGAGGTGAGCAGTTCTTC.

This chain joins TRBV11-2 and TRBJ2-3, with a possible D match to TRBD1 (6 bases). The CDR3 is 15 residues long. The germline V and J ends were trimmed by 5 bases and 2 bases, with 14 bases remaining between them. Germline CDR1 SGHAT, CDR2 FQNNGV. CDR3 sequence reads: CASSDGTHSTDTQYF. Here the CDR3 DNA reads TGTGCCAGCAGCGACGGGACACATTCCACAGATACGCAGTATTTT.

The V call is TRBV2, the J call TRBJ2-2; D not resolved. Germline V lookup: CDR1 SNHLY, CDR2 FYNNEI. The ends were cut back, 3 bases at V and 6 bases at J, with 8 bases in the middle. The CDR3 length is 13 residues. The CDR3 loop is CASSESRAGELFF. The CDR3, as DNA: TGTGCCAGCAGTGAGTCCCGGGCCGGGGAGCTGTTTTTT.

The chain recombines TRBV9 with TRBJ2-3, with a weak D call TRBD2 (6 bases). Trimming stripped 3 bases from V and 0 bases from J, with 11 bases between. This CDR3 comprises 15 residues. The germline gives CDR1 SGDLS, CDR2 YYNGEE. The CDR3 is CASSGHRGSTDTQYF. In nucleotides, the CDR3 is TGTGCCAGCAGCGGACATCGGGGGAGCACAGATACGCAGTATTTT.

As concerns this clone: A junction boundary mismatches the germline segment, possibly from a read error. The chain combines TRBV7-7 with TRBJ2-5; 8 bases are a match to TRBD1. CDR1 and CDR2 (germline): SSHAT, FNYEAQ (reference sequence). The CDR3 has 15 residues. The chain's CDR3 is CASSLTGTGQETQYF. DNA for the CDR3: TGTGCTAGCAGCTTAACAGGGACAGGCCAAGAGACCCAGTACTTC.

The J gene is TRBJ2-5, the V gene TRBV7-2, with 8 bases identical to TRBD2. Trimming at V came to 6 bases and at J to 5 bases, leaving 2 bases not matched to a gene. The CDR3 runs 12 residues. The germline gives CDR1 SGHTA, CDR2 FQGNSA. The CDR3: CASRREVETQYF. The CDR3 coding sequence is TGTGCCAGCAGGCGGGAGGTGGAGACCCAGTACTTC. The variable domain in full, completed from reference TRBV7-2 and TRBJ2-5, reads GAGVSQSPSNKVTEKGKDVELRCDPISGHTALYWYRQSLGQGLEFLIYFQGNSAPDKSGLPSDRFSAERTGGSVSTLTIQRTQQEDSAVYLCASRREVETQYFGPGTRLLVL.

The chain carries TRBV12-3 or TRBV12-4 and TRBJ1-1, with no clear D. The CDR3 runs to 12 residues. Trimming cost V 2 bases and J 4 bases, with 5 bases left between them. This chain's CDR3 is CASSLTGTEAFF. The CDR3 DNA reads as TGTGCCAGCAGTTTAACGGGCACTGAAGCTTTCTTT.

The chain uses TRBV19 and TRBJ2-5; 13 bases fit TRBD2. The CDR3 totals 16 residues. Germline V lookup: CDR1 LNHDA, CDR2 SQIVND (reference sequence). V gave up 5 bases and J gave up 4 bases; unmatched junction bases: 7. The CDR3 coding sequence is TGTGCCAGTAGTTCCCGGACTAGCGGGAGTGGAGAGACCCAGTACTTC. Its translation: CASSSRTSGSGETQYF.

This sequence joins TRBV24-1 and TRBJ1-2, with TRBD1 matching 7 bases. The CDR3 contains 17 residues. Germline V gives CDR1 KGHDR, CDR2 SFDVKD. J gave up 4 bases and V 5 bases, and 15 bases lay outside the gene matches. In nucleotides, the CDR3 is TGTGCCACCAGTGGCCTGAATCCCGGGACAGCCTTCTATGGCTACACCTTC. Its translation: CATSGLNPGTAFYGYTF.

The rearrangement links TRBV5-6 to TRBJ2-7; 14 nucleotides align to TRBD2. Germline V gene data show CDR1 as SGHDT and CDR2 as YYEEEE. There are 18 residues in the CDR3. The trim removed 2 bases at V and 2 bases at J, leaving 9 bases unmatched. This chain's CDR3 is CASSFPIGTSGGPYEQYF. The DNA for the CDR3 is TGTGCCAGCAGCTTCCCCATTGGGACTAGCGGGGGACCCTACGAGCAGTACTTC. The full variable domain, completed using reference TRBV5-6 and TRBJ2-7, is DAGVTQSPTHLIKTRGQQVTLRCSPKSGHDTVSWYQQALGQGPQFIFQYYEEEERQRGNFPDRFSGHQFPNYSSELNVNALLLGDSALYLCASSFPIGTSGGPYEQYFGPGTRLTVT.

The chain couples TRBV27 to TRBJ2-7; tentative D call: TRBD1 (7 bases). CDR3 length equals 14 residues. The germline V and J ends were trimmed by 5 bases and 6 bases, with 17 bases remaining between them. Per germline, CDR1 MNHEY and CDR2 SMNVEV (reference sequence). This CDR3 reads CASSRPGQEGEQYF. The CDR3 DNA reads as TGTGCCAGCAGTCGCCCCGGACAGGAGGGCGAGCAGTACTTC.

This sequence joins TRBV5-8 and TRBJ2-6; D might be TRBD1 (6 bases). The CDR3 sequence is 16 residues long. Trimming pared 0 bases from V and 3 bases from J, leaving 10 bases between. Germline V lookup: CDR1 SGHTS, CDR2 YDEGEE. The CDR3: CASSLALTGGANVLTF. In nucleotides, the CDR3 is TGTGCCAGCAGCTTGGCCTTGACAGGTGGGGCCAACGTCCTGACTTTC. Drawing the rest from reference TRBV5-8 and TRBJ2-6, the complete variable domain is EAGVTQSPTHLIKTRGQQATLRCSPISGHTSVYWYQQALGLGLQFLLWYDEGEERNRGNFPPRFSGRQFPNYSSELNVNALELEDSALYLCASSLALTGGANVLTFGAGSRLTVL.

V gene TRBV21-1 combines with J gene TRBJ1-1. TRBV21-1 is deemed a pseudogene. CDR3 length: 14 amino acids. The CDR3 nucleotides read TGTGCCAGCGCCCCGGGGGGGTCGAACACTGAAGCTTTCTTT. Translated: CASAPGGSNTEAFF.

This chain connects TRBV7-2 to TRBJ2-2, with D uncertain. Trimming removed 4 bases from V and 5 bases from J, with 17 bases in between. Germline-derived CDR1 and CDR2 are SGHTA and FQGNSA. This CDR3 comprises 16 residues. The CDR3 region has the DNA TGTGCCAGCAGCTCCCTTCCTAGTCAGAGTACCGGGGAGCTGTTTTTT. Protein: CASSSLPSQSTGELFF.

A few counts support this clone. J is TRBJ1-5 and V is TRBV1. TRBV1 is given as a pseudogene. The CDR3 sequence is 13 residues long. CDR3 DNA: TGCACCGCCCCCCAAACGGTGGATCAGCCCCAGCATTTT. Translation gives CTAPQTVDQPQHF.

This clone was picked up one time. The DNA of the CDR3 is TGCAGCGCTCGGACAGGGATGAACACTGAAGCTTTCTTT. Encoded protein: CSARTGMNTEAFF. J is TRBJ1-1 and V is TRBV29-1; 8 bases map to TRBD1. The germline V gene encodes CDR1 SQVTM and CDR2 ANQGSEA. J was trimmed by 0 bases and V by 7 bases; bases with no gene match: 4. The CDR3 length is 13 residues.

The rearrangement links TRBV30 to TRBJ2-2; a weak D match, TRBD1 (6 bases). Germline V gene data show CDR1 as GTSNPN and CDR2 as SVGIG (reference sequence). V lost 3 bases and J 4 bases, leaving 15 bases between the germline ends. The CDR3 extends over 15 amino acids. CDR3 DNA sequence: TGTGCCTGGAGGATAATGGGACATCCCACCGGGGAGCTGTTTTTT. Its translation: CAWRIMGHPTGELFF.

CDR3 nucleotides: TGTGCCAGCAGTCCTCGGACAGAATATGGCTACACCTTC. This translates into CASSPRTEYGYTF. The V and J genes are TRBV9 and TRBJ1-2; a possible D gene is TRBD1 (6 bases). Trimming shortened V by 5 bases and J by 5 bases, and 13 bases separated the two germline ends. The germline gives CDR1 SGDLS, CDR2 YYNGEE. The CDR3 spans 13 residues.

The chain carries TRBV9 and TRBJ2-3, with 10 bases aligning to TRBD2. The V gene end was trimmed by 0 bases and the J gene end by 1 base; junction bases not matched to a gene: 2. The CDR3 has 16 amino acids. CDR1 and CDR2 from the germline V gene are SGDLS and YYNGEE. CDR3 nucleotides: TGTGCCAGCAGCGTAGAAGCGGGGGGGGGCACAGATACGCAGTATTTT. This encodes CASSVEAGGGTDTQYF.

The rearrangement uses TRBV6-6 and TRBJ1-2, with 8 bases lining up with TRBD1. V dropped 2 bases and J dropped 5; count of bases not matched to a gene: 7. Germline CDR1 and CDR2: MNHNY and SVGAGI (reference sequence). This CDR3 has 15 amino acids. CDR3: CASSYPSDRVYGYTF. The CDR3 DNA reads TGTGCCAGCAGTTACCCTTCGGACAGGGTTTATGGCTACACCTTC.

This sequence joins TRBV4-3 and TRBJ1-1; 9 positions match TRBD1. The CDR3 covers 13 residues. Germline assignment: CDR1 LGHNA and CDR2 YSLEER. V lost 4 bases, J lost 4 bases, and 1 base stayed unmatched. The CDR3 DNA reads TGCGCCAGCAGCCTGGGACAGGGCACTGAAGCTTTCTTT. Translation gives CASSLGQGTEAFF.